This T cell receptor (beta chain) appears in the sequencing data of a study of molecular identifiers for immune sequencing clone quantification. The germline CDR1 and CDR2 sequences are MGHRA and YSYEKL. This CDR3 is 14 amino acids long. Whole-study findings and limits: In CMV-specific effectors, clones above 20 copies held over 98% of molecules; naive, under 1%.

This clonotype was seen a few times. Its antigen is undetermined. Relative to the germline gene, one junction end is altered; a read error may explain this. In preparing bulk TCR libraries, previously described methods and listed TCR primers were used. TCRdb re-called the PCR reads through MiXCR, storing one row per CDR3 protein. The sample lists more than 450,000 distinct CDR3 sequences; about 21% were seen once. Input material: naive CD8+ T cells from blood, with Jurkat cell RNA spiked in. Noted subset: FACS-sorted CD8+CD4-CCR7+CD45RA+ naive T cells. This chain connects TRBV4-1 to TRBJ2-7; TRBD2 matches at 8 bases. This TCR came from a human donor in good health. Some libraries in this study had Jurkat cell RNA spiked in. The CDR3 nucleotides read TGCGCCAGCGGCCAAGCGGGGGCAGGCTACGAGCAGTACTTC. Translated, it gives CASGQAGAGYEQYF.